The 21 T cell receptor beta chains given below trace back to one sample, sequenced in a study of OX40 agonist ivuxolimab in advanced cancers. The receptor library was made with the immunoSEQ multiplex PCR assay. Entries here come from immuneACCESS through TCRdb and include only in-frame sequences with V and J called. Some clones fail to appear in such tables; in the studies checked, an unresolved V gene covers under half of the shortfall, and the cause of the remainder is unknown. This sample lists more than 100,000 clones; under 95% were detected once. Approximately 1% of the sample is in the top ten clones. Sequences were derived from CD4+ or CD8+ T cells sorted from blood, sampled in a trial of the OX40 agonist ivuxolimab. Receptor source: an adult with an advanced solid tumor such as melanoma, head and neck, liver or kidney cancer.

Written as DNA, the CDR3 is TGTGCCAGCAGCCGCAGGGAGGGTGGCGGGGAGCTGTTTTTT. Translated: CASSRREGGGELFF. V is TRBV5-4 and J is TRBJ2-2; 7 bases map to TRBD2. This CDR3 contains 14 residues. Germline V gives CDR1 SGHNT, CDR2 YYREEE (reference sequence). With V trimmed by 4 bases and J by 7 bases, 7 bases remained unmatched.

The V gene is TRBV28, the J gene TRBJ1-2, with 11 nucleotides matching TRBD1. The V gene end was trimmed by 8 bases and the J gene end by 4 bases; junction bases not matched to a gene: 0. The CDR3 length is 12 residues. Germline values: CDR1 MDHEN, CDR2 SYDVKM. In DNA form, the CDR3 reads TGTGCCAGCGGGACAGGGGGCTATGGCTACACCTTC. Its translation: CASGTGGYGYTF.

CDR3 nucleotide sequence: TGCGCCAGCAGCCAAAGGGACAGGGGGGGAACTGAAGCTTTCTTT. It translates to CASSQRDRGGTEAFF. The chain combines TRBV4-3 with TRBJ1-1, with 11 positions matching TRBD1. The V segment lost 2 bases and the J segment 5 bases; nucleotides outside the gene matches: 4. The CDR3 sequence is 15 residues long. CDR1 and CDR2 from the germline V gene are LGHNA and YSLEER.

The CDR3: CASSERENGELFF. CDR3 coding DNA: TGTGCCAGCTCGGAAAGGGAGAACGGGGAGCTGTTTTTT. The chain employs TRBV18 and TRBJ2-2; weak D call: TRBD2 (5 bases). Trimming pared 6 bases from V and 7 bases from J, leaving 12 bases between. From germline, CDR1 is KGHSH and CDR2 LQKENI. The CDR3 has 13 amino acids.

The chain joins TRBV6-6 to TRBJ1-2; 7 nucleotides match TRBD1. Losses at the gene ends were 5 bases for V and 7 bases for J; bases not matched to a gene: 13. The CDR3 contains 15 residues. Germline-derived CDR1 and CDR2 are MNHNY and SVGAGI (reference sequence). The CDR3, as DNA: TGTGCCAGCAGTCCAGGGACAGCTGGCTGGTTTGGCTACACCTTC. It yields the protein CASSPGTAGWFGYTF.

This clone has a single count. This sequence joins TRBV6-5 and TRBJ2-1; D tentatively reads TRBD1 or TRBD2 (6 bases each). Germline CDR1 is MNHEY and CDR2 is SVGAGI. The germline V and J ends were trimmed by 7 bases and 2 bases, with 15 bases remaining between them. The length of the CDR3 is 15 residues. CDR3 loop: CASKGRGAAYNEQFF. CDR3 in DNA: TGTGCCAGCAAGGGTAGGGGGGCTGCCTACAATGAGCAGTTCTTC.

This clone was seen only once. The V call is TRBV2, the J call TRBJ1-2; unclear D gene. There are 12 residues in the CDR3. Looked up from germline, CDR1 is SNHLY and CDR2 is FYNNEI. V lost 8 bases and J 6 bases, leaving 13 bases between the germline ends. Here the CDR3 DNA reads TGTGCCAGCGCAGGAGACAACCATGGCTACACCTTC. This sequence encodes CASAGDNHGYTF.

The chain is built from TRBV4-3 and TRBJ2-4; possible D gene TRBD2, 5 bases. With 2 bases removed from V and 6 bases from J, the gap between germline ends came to 11 bases. CDR1 and CDR2 from the germline V gene are LGHNA and YSLEER. This CDR3 spans 14 amino acids. In DNA, the CDR3 is TGCGCCAGCAGCCAATTTGAGGGCGGAAACATTCAGTACTTC. Protein: CASSQFEGGNIQYF.

J is TRBJ1-2 and V is TRBV5-6; D is unresolved. Per the germline V gene, CDR1 is SGHDT and CDR2 is YYEEEE. The V end was cut by 2 bases, the J end by 4 bases, with 6 bases between. The CDR3 runs 12 residues. The CDR3, as DNA: TGTGCCAGCAGCTTCCAAAGCTATGGCTACACCTTC. This gives the protein CASSFQSYGYTF.

The sample holds a few counts of this clone. This rearrangement joins TRBV9 to TRBJ2-3; D is unresolved. This CDR3 spans 11 amino acids. The V end lost 0 bases, the J end lost 5 bases, and 1 base lay between the germline ends. CDR1 and CDR2 (germline): SGDLS, YYNGEE. The CDR3 DNA is TGTGCCAGCAGCGTAGTAGATACGCAGTATTTT. Protein product: CASSVVDTQYF. Full variable domain (remainder filled in from reference TRBV9 and TRBJ2-3): DSGVTQTPKHLITATGQRVTLRCSPRSGDLSVYWYQQSLDQGLQFLIQYYNGEERAKGNILERFSAQQFPDLHSELNLSSLELGDSALYFCASSVVDTQYFGPGTRLTVL.

The J gene is TRBJ2-1, the V gene TRBV19; 10 nucleotides align to TRBD2. V dropped 1 base and J dropped 4; count of bases not matched to a gene: 4. This CDR3 has 16 residues. Germline assignment: CDR1 LNHDA and CDR2 SQIVND (reference sequence). The CDR3 sequence is CASSIGSGGAYNEQFF. The CDR3 DNA reads TGTGCCAGTAGTATAGGGAGCGGGGGGGCGTACAATGAGCAGTTCTTC.

The chain carries TRBV19 and TRBJ2-5, with TRBD2 matching 12 bases. Germline lookup yields CDR1 LNHDA and CDR2 SQIVND (reference sequence). CDR3 size: 15 residues. V lost 4 bases to trimming and J lost 5 bases; unmatched junction nucleotides: 5. DNA of the CDR3: TGTGCCAGTAGTAGTCCTAGCGGGGGGGTTGAGACCCAGTACTTC. It codes for CASSSPSGGVETQYF.

This chain joins TRBV5-1 and TRBJ1-2; a possible D gene is TRBD1 (6 bases). CDR1 is SGHRS and CDR2 is YFSETQ in the germline V gene. Trimming removed 3 bases from V and 2 bases from J, with 8 bases in between. The CDR3 runs to 13 residues. The CDR3 nucleotides read TGCGCCAGCAGCTCCCAGGGGAACTATGGCTACACCTTC. Protein: CASSSQGNYGYTF. The entire variable domain, with the rest obtained from reference TRBV5-1 and TRBJ1-2, is as follows: KAGVTQTPRYLIKTRGQQVTLSCSPISGHRSVSWYQQTPGQGLQFLFEYFSETQRNKGNFPGRFSGRQFSNSRSEMNVSTLELGDSALYLCASSSQGNYGYTFGSGTRLTVV.

V usage is TRBV18 and J usage is TRBJ2-5; possibly TRBD1 or TRBD2 for D (6 bases each). The V gene lost 0 bases and the J gene lost 5 bases, with 13 bases spanning the gap. The CDR3 covers 15 residues. The germline V gene has CDR1 KGHSH and CDR2 LQKENI. CDR3 DNA sequence: TGTGCCAGCTCACCACCCTCCGTGGGGGGCGAGACCCAGTACTTC. Encoded protein: CASSPPSVGGETQYF.

V is TRBV5-1 and J is TRBJ2-5; TRBD2 aligns across 7 bases. This CDR3 contains 15 residues. Trimming removed 0 bases from V and 1 base from J; junction bases left unmatched: 3. Germline CDR1 SGHRS, CDR2 YFSETQ. The CDR3 region is CASSLAPSGQETQYF. In DNA, the CDR3 is TGCGCCAGCAGCTTGGCTCCTAGCGGCCAAGAGACCCAGTACTTC.

The chain recombines TRBV10-3 with TRBJ2-1; D is perhaps TRBD1 or TRBD2 (6 bases each). Trimming pared 10 bases from V and 4 bases from J, leaving 14 bases between. The CDR3 is made up of 13 amino acids. Per the germline V gene, CDR1 is ENHRY and CDR2 is SYGVKD. The CDR3 DNA is TGTGCCACCCAGGGGAGGAGATACAATGAGCAGTTCTTC. Translated, it gives CATQGRRYNEQFF.

The chain couples TRBV7-2 to TRBJ2-2, with D unresolved. Germline V gene sequence: CDR1 SGHTA, CDR2 FQGNSA. V dropped 3 bases and J dropped 8 bases, with 4 bases sitting between them. The CDR3 covers 11 residues. The CDR3: CASSLAGELFF. Written as DNA, the CDR3 is TGTGCCAGCAGCTTGGCAGGGGAGCTGTTTTTT. Supplemented by reference TRBV7-2 and TRBJ2-2, the full variable domain reads GAGVSQSPSNKVTEKGKDVELRCDPISGHTALYWYRQSLGQGLEFLIYFQGNSAPDKSGLPSDRFSAERTGGSVSTLTIQRTQQEDSAVYLCASSLAGELFFGEGSRLTVL.

This clone has a single count. The chain links TRBV13 to TRBJ2-7, with D possibly TRBD1 on 6 matching bases. Germline CDR1 reads PRHDT; CDR2 reads FYEKMQ (reference sequence). V lost 3 bases and J 2 bases, leaving 8 bases between the germline ends. The CDR3 sequence is 13 residues long. The CDR3 here is CASSLDSTYEQYF. CDR3 sequence (DNA): TGTGCCAGCAGCTTGGACAGTACCTACGAGCAGTACTTC.

CDR3 loop: CASAVAEETQYF. CDR3 sequence (DNA): TGTGCCAGCGCCGTGGCTGAAGAGACCCAGTACTTC. The chain links TRBV18 to TRBJ2-5; D unresolved. CDR1 is KGHSH, CDR2 LQKENI, per germline. This CDR3 has 12 residues. With 8 bases removed from V and 3 bases from J, the gap between germline ends came to 10 bases.

The chain joins TRBV28 to TRBJ1-4; D remains unclear. This CDR3 has 14 residues. Germline values: CDR1 MDHEN, CDR2 SYDVKM. V lost 3 bases and J lost 1, with 6 bases in between. CDR3 nucleotides: TGTGCCAGCAGTTTCAGAGTAACTAATGAAAAACTGTTTTTT. Its protein product is CASSFRVTNEKLFF.

Comments on this clone: Additional DNA sequences in this sample encode the identical CDR3. The J gene is TRBJ2-2, the V gene TRBV14; D unclear. Germline lookup yields CDR1 SGHDN and CDR2 FVKESK. V was cut by 1 base and J by 4 bases, with 4 bases left in between. CDR3 length: 13 residues. CDR3 DNA sequence: TGTGCCAGCAGCCAAGGTCTCACCGGGGAGCTGTTTTTT. It specifies CASSQGLTGELFF.